Each of the 23 T cell receptor beta chains below was sequenced from the same sample in a study of early T cells in non-severe SARS-CoV-2 infection. TCRdb passed the 5' RACE reads through MiXCR, listing each CDR3 protein once. The data contain some 91,000 distinct CDR3 sequences, about 11% of them seen just once; the ten biggest clones take up approximately 4.5%. Sequences were derived from whole blood, sampled at baseline. These receptors originate from an adult who was a healthcare worker with PCR-confirmed SARS-CoV-2 infection or an uninfected control (not recorded which).

The rearrangement links TRBV27 to TRBJ2-3; D is possibly TRBD2 (7 bases). V gave up 2 bases and J gave up 0 bases, with 15 bases separating them. Germline lookup yields CDR1 MNHEY and CDR2 SMNVEV (reference sequence). The CDR3 is 17 amino acids. The CDR3 DNA is TGTGCCAGCAGTTTAAGGTCGGGGGGCCTTAGCACAGATACGCAGTATTTT. The encoded protein is CASSLRSGGLSTDTQYF.

In regard to this clonotype: No DNA is shown, since the ends of the CDR3 on it are uncertain; the CDR3 is the one TCRdb lists. This rearrangement joins TRBV20-1 to TRBJ2-1; the DNA was not used to check the table's D call, TRBD1. The CDR3 length is 21 residues, termini included. Germline-derived CDR1 and CDR2 are DFQATT and SNEGSKA (reference sequence). The CDR3 reads CSARDLAGFATGSVLYNELFF.

This clonotype showed up many times. This rearrangement joins TRBV11-3 to TRBJ2-7; 9 positions match TRBD2. The V gene end was trimmed by 8 bases and the J gene end by 0 bases; junction bases not matched to a gene: 8. This CDR3 has 15 amino acids. Germline V gene sequence: CDR1 SGHNT, CDR2 YENEEA. For the CDR3, the DNA is TGTGCCAGCGGAGCGCGGGAGGGACGCTCCTACGAGCAGTACTTC. Encoded protein: CASGAREGRSYEQYF.

Notes on this clonotype: Since a much larger clone is just one base distant, this may be a read error. The chain links TRBV9 to TRBJ2-3, with D tentatively TRBD1 (6 bases). The CDR3 has 14 amino acids. The germline V gene has CDR1 SGDLS and CDR2 YYNGEE. The CDR3 DNA is TGTGCCAGCGGCGTACACAGGGACCAGGATACGCAGTATTTT. Its protein product is CASGVHRDQDTQYF.

The chain couples TRBV30 to TRBJ1-1; D not certain. The germline V and J ends were trimmed by 2 bases and 4 bases, with 11 bases remaining between them. Per the germline V gene, CDR1 is GTSNPN and CDR2 is SVGIG (reference sequence). The CDR3 sequence is 13 residues long. The CDR3 region is CAWSPKGGTEAFF. The CDR3 DNA reads TGTGCCTGGAGTCCTAAGGGAGGCACTGAAGCTTTCTTT.

This chain uses TRBV11-2 with TRBJ2-1, with D tentatively TRBD1 or TRBD2 (5 bases each). Between the trimmed V and J ends, which lost 4 bases and 0 bases, there was a span of 10 bases. CDR1 is SGHAT and CDR2 is FQNNGV in the germline V gene. This CDR3 spans 15 amino acids. The CDR3 DNA follows: TGTGCCAGCAGCTCTGAGGGGAACTCCTACAATGAGCAGTTCTTC. This translates into CASSSEGNSYNEQFF.

This clonotype was seen at least ten times. The chain recombines TRBV29-1 with TRBJ1-1; D possibly corresponds to TRBD1 (5 bases). The length of the CDR3 is 12 residues. The V and J ends lost 4 bases and 1 base respectively, with 7 bases between them. The germline V gene has CDR1 SQVTM and CDR2 ANQGSEA. The CDR3 loop is CSVVRANTEAFF. The CDR3 bases are TGCAGCGTTGTCAGGGCGAACACTGAAGCTTTCTTT.

This clonotype was recorded many times. This chain links TRBV6-2 or TRBV6-3 with TRBJ2-3; 9 bases agree with TRBD2. Unmatched junction bases numbered 19, after V lost 2 bases and J lost 4 bases. The CDR3 consists of 20 residues. Germline V gene data show CDR1 as MNHEY and CDR2 as SVGEGT. The CDR3 sequence is CASSYVIGSAGGPSADTQYF. The DNA of the CDR3 is TGTGCCAGCAGTTACGTGATTGGATCGGCGGGAGGGCCCTCGGCAGATACGCAGTATTTT.

This clonotype appeared many times. The chain recombines TRBV6-6 with TRBJ1-1, with TRBD1 matching over 9 bases. From germline, CDR1 is MNHNY and CDR2 SVGAGI (reference sequence). This CDR3 region has 12 residues. J gave up 11 bases and V 6 bases, and 7 bases lay outside the gene matches. This chain's CDR3 is CASSGDRARAFF. As DNA, the CDR3 is TGTGCCAGCAGCGGGGACAGGGCACGGGCTTTCTTT.

This clonotype showed up many times. This chain connects TRBV5-4 to TRBJ2-3, with TRBD2 identical over 7 bases. The J segment lost 7 bases and the V segment lost 0 bases, leaving 17 bases of the junction unmatched. There are 18 residues in the CDR3. Germline CDR1 is SGHNT and CDR2 is YYREEE (reference sequence). Written as DNA, the CDR3 is TGTGCCAGCAGCTTGGATCCGGTAGCGGGTTCCGCTTTGAATACGCAGTATTTT. It translates to CASSLDPVAGSALNTQYF. Filled out from reference TRBV5-4 and TRBJ2-3, the complete variable domain reads ETGVTQSPTHLIKTRGQQVTLRCSSQSGHNTVSWYQQALGQGPQFIFQYYREEENGRGNFPPRFSGLQFPNYSSELNVNALELDDSALYLCASSLDPVAGSALNTQYFGPGTRLTVL.

DNA of the CDR3: TGTGCCAGCAGCTTAAGAGTACCCCAATACACAGATACGCAGTATTTT. Translation gives CASSLRVPQYTDTQYF. V is TRBV7-2 and J is TRBJ2-3, with unresolved D. This CDR3 region has 16 residues. Germline V gene lookup returns CDR1 SGHTA and CDR2 FQGNSA. V dropped 2 bases and J dropped 2 bases, with 14 bases sitting between them.

The chain combines TRBV6-6 with TRBJ2-3; D is undetermined. Germline V gene data show CDR1 as MNHNY and CDR2 as SVGAGI (reference sequence). Trimming left V 3 bases short and J 1 base short, with 11 bases between. This CDR3 comprises 15 residues. The CDR3 loop is CASSYGLDGTDTQYF. The CDR3 nucleotides are TGTGCCAGCAGTTATGGGCTTGACGGCACAGATACGCAGTATTTT.

This clonotype has ten or more counts. This chain joins TRBV29-1 and TRBJ1-1; D is unclear. V was pared by 1 base and J by 0 bases, with 12 bases between. This CDR3 is built from 15 residues. Germline assignment: CDR1 SQVTM and CDR2 ANQGSEA. The CDR3 nucleotides read TGCAGCGTTGAAGTGGGTTTCGGCATGAACACTGAAGCTTTCTTT. Translating it yields CSVEVGFGMNTEAFF.

This clonotype occurred many times. V and J are TRBV20-1 and TRBJ1-2; D ambiguous. V shed 1 base and J shed 4 bases, with 16 bases lying between them. Germline-derived CDR1 and CDR2 are DFQATT and SNEGSKA (reference sequence). This CDR3 is built from 15 residues. CDR3: CSARVARGGPYGYTF. CDR3 nucleotide sequence: TGCAGTGCTAGAGTCGCCCGGGGAGGGCCCTATGGCTACACCTTC.

This clonotype was observed at least ten times. The rearrangement joins TRBV5-1 to TRBJ1-2; possibly TRBD1 for D (5 bases). CDR3 length: 15 residues. V was clipped by 0 bases and J by 5 bases, with 14 bases between them. The germline V gene has CDR1 SGHRS and CDR2 YFSETQ. The DNA for the CDR3 is TGCGCCAGCAGCTTGGCGGCGCCAGGGCTTTATGGCTACACCTTC. It is translated as CASSLAAPGLYGYTF.

This clonotype has at least ten counts. The chain joins TRBV5-8 to TRBJ1-1; the D is unclear. The CDR3 length is 15 residues. CDR1 and CDR2 (germline): SGHTS, YDEGEE. Trimming took off 1 base at V and 2 bases at J, with 12 bases between the two ends. Here the CDR3 DNA reads TGTGCCAGCAGCTTGTTGATCGGGGTCAACACTGAAGCTTTCTTT. Translation gives CASSLLIGVNTEAFF.

This clonotype was seen only a few times. J is TRBJ1-2 and V is TRBV19; 7 bases are shared with TRBD1. This CDR3 contains 16 residues. Germline V gene lookup returns CDR1 LNHDA and CDR2 SQIVND (reference sequence). The J segment lost 4 bases and the V segment lost 4 bases, leaving 12 bases of the junction unmatched. CDR3 sequence: CASSRSPGTDTYGYTF. CDR3 nucleotide sequence: TGTGCCAGTAGTAGGAGTCCCGGGACAGACACCTATGGCTACACCTTC.

This clonotype was seen ten or more times. The V call is TRBV7-9, the J call TRBJ1-2; D call uncertain. The CDR3 loop spans 12 amino acids. Trimming removed 4 bases at V and 6 bases at J, with 9 bases between. CDR1 and CDR2 (germline): SEHNR, FQNEAQ (reference sequence). The CDR3 protein is CASSWSANGYTF. The CDR3 DNA reads TGTGCCAGCAGCTGGTCAGCAAATGGCTACACCTTC.

The chain joins TRBV10-3 to TRBJ2-1; 7 nucleotides match TRBD1. Germline CDR1 ENHRY, CDR2 SYGVKD. V was pared by 4 bases and J by 7 bases, with 13 bases of the junction left unmatched. The CDR3 is made up of 16 amino acids. Written as DNA, the CDR3 is TGTGCCATCAGTGTTCAGAACAGGGGAAGTGGGAATGAGCAGTTCTTC. Translating gives CAISVQNRGSGNEQFF.

This clonotype has a handful of counts. The chain is built from TRBV10-3 and TRBJ2-7, with D tentatively TRBD1 (6 bases). This CDR3 has 12 amino acids. Between the trimmed V and J ends, which lost 3 bases and 3 bases, there was a span of 6 bases. Germline values: CDR1 ENHRY, CDR2 SYGVKD. The CDR3 DNA follows: TGTGCCATCAGTGAAGGGGGCTACGAGCAGTACTTC. It specifies CAISEGGYEQYF.

The chain recombines TRBV6-1 with TRBJ2-1, with 10 bases fitting TRBD2. The V gene end was trimmed by 7 bases and the J gene end by 4 bases; junction bases not matched to a gene: 13. CDR3 length: 17 amino acids. CDR1 is MNHNS and CDR2 is SASEGT in the germline V gene. CDR3 coding DNA: TGTGCCAGCAATCTACGACTAGCGGGTCGAAATTACAATGAGCAGTTCTTC. This encodes CASNLRLAGRNYNEQFF.

The chain has TRBV5-1 and TRBJ2-3; possibly TRBD2 for D (5 bases). The CDR3 runs to 14 residues. Per the germline V gene, CDR1 is SGHRS and CDR2 is YFSETQ. V was shortened by 3 bases and J by 4 bases, with 12 bases between the two germline ends. Here the CDR3 reads CASSSGGFSDTQYF. The CDR3 nucleotides read TGCGCCAGCAGCTCCGGAGGTTTCTCAGATACGCAGTATTTT.

The chain recombines TRBV12-3 or TRBV12-4 with TRBJ2-5; 9 bases match TRBD1. Trimming took 4 bases from V and 1 from J; bases not matched to a gene: 4. The CDR3 loop spans 15 amino acids. The CDR3 bases are TGTGCCAGCAGTTCTACAGGGGGCGGCCAAGAGACCCAGTACTTC. Its protein is CASSSTGGGQETQYF.